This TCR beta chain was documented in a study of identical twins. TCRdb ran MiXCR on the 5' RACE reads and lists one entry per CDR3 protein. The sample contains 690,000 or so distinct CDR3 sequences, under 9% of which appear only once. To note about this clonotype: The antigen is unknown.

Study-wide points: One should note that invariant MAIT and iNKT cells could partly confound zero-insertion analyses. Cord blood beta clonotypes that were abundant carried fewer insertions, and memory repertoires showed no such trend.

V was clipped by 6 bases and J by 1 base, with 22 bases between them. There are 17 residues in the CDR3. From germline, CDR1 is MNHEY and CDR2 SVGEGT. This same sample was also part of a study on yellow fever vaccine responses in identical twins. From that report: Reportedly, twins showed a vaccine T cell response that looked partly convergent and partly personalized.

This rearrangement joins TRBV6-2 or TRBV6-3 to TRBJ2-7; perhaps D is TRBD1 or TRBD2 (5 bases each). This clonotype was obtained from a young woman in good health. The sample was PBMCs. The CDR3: CASSLPLRGLQSYEQYF. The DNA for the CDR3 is TGTGCCAGCAGCCTACCCCTGAGGGGATTACAATCCTACGAGCAGTACTTC.